Following are 19 T cell receptor beta chains from one sample sequenced in a study of sequential checkpoint blockade in melanoma. The treatment was: randomized to nivolumab then ipilimumab (arm A) or the reverse (arm B). Profiled with immunoSEQ multiplex PCR; TCRdb holds only in-frame clones, not every one. The table lists more than 10,000 clones, 25% to 30% of them singletons, with roughly 15% in the top ten. Sequenced here: tumor tissue (inferred from file names), sampled from a patient given nivolumab and ipilimumab in sequence. Receptor source: a human donor with melanoma.

The chain employs TRBV19 and TRBJ1-2, with TRBD1 identical over 9 bases. The CDR3 is made up of 17 amino acids. Germline assignment: CDR1 LNHDA and CDR2 SQIVND (reference sequence). V shed 7 bases and J 8 bases; nucleotides not matched to a gene: 20. CDR3 in amino acids: CASTRGQGSPRYPGYTF. As DNA, the CDR3 is TGTGCCAGTACCCGCGGACAGGGGTCACCCCGCTACCCGGGCTACACCTTC.

V and J are TRBV28 and TRBJ1-1; no firm D call. The CDR3 has 14 amino acids. Germline V gene sequence: CDR1 MDHEN, CDR2 SYDVKM. V lost 5 bases to trimming and J lost 0 bases, with 10 bases between them. The chain's CDR3 is CASSIQLMNTEAFF. The CDR3 nucleotides are TGTGCCAGCAGTATACAACTTATGAACACTGAAGCTTTCTTT. Complete variable domain (other parts from reference TRBV28 and TRBJ1-1): DVKVTQSSRYLVKRTGEKVFLECVQDMDHENMFWYRQDPGLGLRLIYFSYDVKMKEKGDIPEGYSVSREKKERFSLILESASTNQTSMYLCASSIQLMNTEAFFGQGTRLTVV.

This clone was observed a few times. The chain is built from TRBV11-3 and TRBJ2-2; a possible D gene is TRBD2 (5 bases). CDR1 and CDR2 from the germline V gene are SGHNT and YENEEA. This CDR3 is built from 14 residues. V lost 6 bases and J 3 bases, leaving 11 bases between the germline ends. The CDR3 loop reads CASSGGLYTGELFF. The CDR3 DNA follows: TGTGCCAGCAGTGGCGGACTGTACACCGGGGAGCTGTTTTTT. The full variable domain, rest sourced from reference TRBV11-3 and TRBJ2-2, is EAGVVQSPRYKIIEKKQPVAFWCNPISGHNTLYWYLQNLGQGPELLIRYENEEAVDDSQLPKDRFSAERLKGVDSTLKIQPAELGDSAVYLCASSGGLYTGELFFGEGSRLTVL.

This chain uses TRBV5-1 with TRBJ2-7; D uncertain. The CDR3 loop spans 15 amino acids. V was cut by 2 bases and J by 1 base, with 13 bases left in between. Germline CDR1 is SGHRS and CDR2 is YFSETQ. CDR3 DNA sequence: TGCGCCAGCAGCTTTTGGGCAGAAGTTTCCTACGAGCAGTACTTC. Translated: CASSFWAEVSYEQYF.

There are a few counts of this clone. This chain links TRBV6-8 with TRBJ1-1; 7 nucleotides line up with TRBD1. V shed 6 bases and J 3 bases; nucleotides not matched to a gene: 10. The CDR3 covers 15 residues. Per germline, CDR1 MNHGY and CDR2 SAAAGT. CDR3 loop: CASSRERDSYTEAFF. The CDR3 DNA reads TGTGCCAGCAGCCGAGAGCGGGACAGTTACACTGAAGCTTTCTTT.

This chain connects TRBV19 to TRBJ1-2; 7 bases match TRBD1. This CDR3 is built from 13 residues. Germline V gene sequence: CDR1 LNHDA, CDR2 SQIVND (reference sequence). V lost 6 bases to trimming and J lost 4 bases; unmatched junction nucleotides: 5. The CDR3 sequence: CASRLGTAYGYTF. CDR3 bases: TGTGCCAGTAGACTCGGGACAGCCTATGGCTACACCTTC.

This clone was observed a few times. The chain joins TRBV28 to TRBJ2-1; 9 bases are a match to TRBD2. CDR1 and CDR2 (germline): MDHEN, SYDVKM. V was clipped by 5 bases and J by 3 bases; unmatched bases: 17. The CDR3 runs to 19 residues. CDR3 loop: CASSPQTGRGLASYNEQFF. CDR3 bases: TGTGCCAGCAGTCCTCAGACAGGGCGGGGACTAGCAAGCTACAATGAGCAGTTCTTC. Together with reference TRBV28 and TRBJ2-1, the CDR3 gives the full variable domain: DVKVTQSSRYLVKRTGEKVFLECVQDMDHENMFWYRQDPGLGLRLIYFSYDVKMKEKGDIPEGYSVSREKKERFSLILESASTNQTSMYLCASSPQTGRGLASYNEQFFGPGTRLTVL.

This clone was picked up a small number of times. The chain couples TRBV9 to TRBJ2-1, with 8 bases matching TRBD1. V dropped 3 bases and J dropped 4; count of bases not matched to a gene: 6. Germline V CDR1 and CDR2: SGDLS, YYNGEE. CDR3 length equals 15 residues. CDR3 amino acids: CASSGGQGLYNEQFF. The DNA for the CDR3 is TGTGCCAGCAGCGGTGGACAGGGACTTTACAATGAGCAGTTCTTC.

A word on this clone: A junction end diverges from the germline sequence, so it may reflect a read error. The chain employs TRBV12-5 and TRBJ2-1; TRBD2 agrees at 12 bases. CDR3 length equals 11 residues. The germline CDR1 and CDR2 sequences are LGHNT and FRNRAP. The CDR3 spells CASAGLAGWFF. The CDR3 DNA reads as TGTGCCAGTGCCGGACTAGCGGGATGGTTCTTC. The full variable domain, its missing parts supplied by reference TRBV12-5 and TRBJ2-1, is DARVTQTPRHKVTEMGQEVTMRCQPILGHNTVFWYRQTMMQGLELLAYFRNRAPLDDSGMPKDRFSAEMPDATLATLKIQPSEPRDSAVYFCASAGLAGWFFGPGTRLTVL.

In nucleotides, the CDR3 is TGCGCCAGCAGCCTGCGGGACACCAGACACAATGAGCAGTTCTTC. Translating gives CASSLRDTRHNEQFF. V is TRBV4-1 and J is TRBJ2-1; perhaps D is TRBD1 or TRBD2 (6 bases each). In germline, CDR1 is MGHRA, CDR2 YSYEKL. The CDR3 totals 15 residues. Trimming cost V 4 bases and J 5 bases, with 15 bases left between them.

This clone was observed many times. The V gene is TRBV11-3, the J gene TRBJ2-7, with D perhaps matching TRBD1 (6 bases). This CDR3 has 15 residues. Germline CDR1 and CDR2: SGHNT and YENEEA. V gave up 3 bases and J gave up 0 bases, with 12 bases separating them. The CDR3 protein is CASSLIGQFSYEQYF. CDR3 DNA: TGTGCCAGCAGCTTGATTGGACAGTTCTCCTACGAGCAGTACTTC. Full variable domain (remainder filled in from reference TRBV11-3 and TRBJ2-7): EAGVVQSPRYKIIEKKQPVAFWCNPISGHNTLYWYLQNLGQGPELLIRYENEEAVDDSQLPKDRFSAERLKGVDSTLKIQPAELGDSAVYLCASSLIGQFSYEQYFGPGTRLTVT.

The sample holds a few counts of this clone. This rearrangement joins TRBV18 to TRBJ2-1; D is unclear. V was cut by 1 base and J by 9 bases, with 10 bases left in between. Germline V gene sequence: CDR1 KGHSH, CDR2 LQKENI. The CDR3 sequence is 13 residues long. This CDR3 reads CASSPLLRVEQFF. The DNA for the CDR3 is TGTGCCAGCTCACCACTTCTGAGAGTTGAGCAGTTCTTC.

The chain recombines TRBV19 with TRBJ1-1, with 9 bases fitting TRBD1. Unmatched junction bases numbered 3, after V lost 8 bases and J lost 2 bases. This CDR3 is 13 amino acids long. Germline loops: CDR1 LNHDA, CDR2 SQIVND (reference sequence). This CDR3 is CASVTGGNTEAFF. CDR3 coding DNA: TGTGCCAGTGTAACAGGGGGCAACACTGAAGCTTTCTTT.

This clone was observed a handful of times. The chain links TRBV11-3 to TRBJ2-2; 9 positions agree with TRBD2. Germline V gives CDR1 SGHNT, CDR2 YENEEA. With 4 bases clipped from V and 6 bases from J, the junction kept 6 bases outside the gene matches. This CDR3 is built from 15 residues. The CDR3 coding sequence is TGTGCCAGCAGCTCGTCCGGGACTAGCTCCGGGGAGCTGTTTTTT. It translates to CASSSSGTSSGELFF.

This clone was seen many times. The J gene is TRBJ2-2, the V gene TRBV11-3; 14 bases map to TRBD2. Germline V lookup: CDR1 SGHNT, CDR2 YENEEA. The CDR3 length is 19 residues. J gave up 1 base and V 2 bases, and 6 bases lay outside the gene matches. The CDR3 DNA reads TGTGCCAGCAGCTTAAAGCGACTAGCGGGAGGGGTGAACACCGGGGAGCTGTTTTTT. Encoded protein: CASSLKRLAGGVNTGELFF.

The sample holds many counts of this clone. The chain couples TRBV11-3 to TRBJ2-7, with 9 positions matching TRBD1. The CDR3 is 15 residues long. The germline gives CDR1 SGHNT, CDR2 YENEEA. Trimming cost V 1 base and J 4 bases; bases outside gene matches: 5. DNA of the CDR3: TGTGCCAGCAGCTTAGTAGGACAGGGGTGGTACGAGCAGTACTTC. Translating gives CASSLVGQGWYEQYF. Variable domain in full (rest from reference TRBV11-3 and TRBJ2-7): EAGVVQSPRYKIIEKKQPVAFWCNPISGHNTLYWYLQNLGQGPELLIRYENEEAVDDSQLPKDRFSAERLKGVDSTLKIQPAELGDSAVYLCASSLVGQGWYEQYFGPGTRLTVT.

This clone has more than one count but fewer than ten. Other DNA variants within this sample encode the same CDR3. V is TRBV5-1 and J is TRBJ2-1; maybe TRBD2 (6 bases). The ends were cut back, 3 bases at V and 4 bases at J, with 11 bases in the middle. Germline V gives CDR1 SGHRS, CDR2 YFSETQ. This CDR3 contains 14 residues. The CDR3 DNA sequence: TGCGCCAGCAGCTCCGCCGGAGGGTACAATGAGCAGTTCTTC. It is translated as CASSSAGGYNEQFF.

V and J are TRBV29-1 and TRBJ2-3, with D uncertain. CDR3 length: 13 amino acids. Trimming cost V 4 bases and J 5 bases, with 13 bases left between them. CDR1 is SQVTM and CDR2 is ANQGSEA in the germline V gene. CDR3 nucleotide sequence: TGCAGCGTTGCCCCAAACGCCCAAGATACGCAGTATTTT. Protein product: CSVAPNAQDTQYF.

J is TRBJ2-3 and V is TRBV19; 11 bases map to TRBD2. V shed 5 bases, J shed 0 bases, and the junction held 1 base outside the gene matches. CDR3 length equals 15 residues. CDR1 and CDR2 from the germline V gene are LNHDA and SQIVND (reference sequence). CDR3 sequence reads: CASSGLAGSTDTQYF. Here the CDR3 DNA reads TGTGCCAGTAGTGGACTAGCGGGCAGCACAGATACGCAGTATTTT.